These 20 T cell receptor beta chains share one sample of origin, sequenced in a study of neoadjuvant nivolumab and ipilimumab in lung cancer. Sequenced by immunoSEQ multiplex PCR; TCRdb stores in-frame clones only, minus some. The repertoire has several thousand clones, 84% of them found once; the top ten carry approximately 8%. Here the sequenced sample was tumor tissue, taken after neoadjuvant nivolumab, alone or with ipilimumab, at or shortly before surgery. The receptor source for this set is an adult with non-small cell lung cancer.

This clone was counted a single time. The chain joins TRBV7-2 to TRBJ2-7; 13 positions match TRBD2. Trimming at V came to 4 bases and at J to 0 bases, leaving 3 bases not matched to a gene. CDR1 and CDR2 from the germline V gene are SGHTA and FQGNSA. The CDR3 contains 16 residues. In DNA, the CDR3 is TGTGCCAGCAGCTGTCGGACTAGCGGGAGCTCCTACGAGCAGTACTTC. Its protein product is CASSCRTSGSSYEQYF.

The genes are TRBV11-2 and TRBJ1-2; a possible D gene is TRBD1 (5 bases). The CDR3 sequence is 14 residues long. Trimming stripped 0 bases from V and 4 bases from J, with 9 bases between. The V gene's germline CDR1 is SGHAT and CDR2 FQNNGV. Here the CDR3 reads CASSLDSRVYGYTF. CDR3 sequence (DNA): TGTGCCAGCAGCTTAGATTCCAGGGTCTATGGCTACACCTTC.

J is TRBJ2-1 and V is TRBV6-6; perhaps TRBD2 as D (5 bases). The CDR3 has 15 residues. The ends were cut back, 6 bases at V and 0 bases at J, with 12 bases in the middle. CDR1 is MNHNY, CDR2 SVGAGI, per germline (reference sequence). The CDR3 reads CASSPDSYSYNEQFF. Here the CDR3 DNA reads TGTGCCAGCAGCCCGGACTCTTACTCCTACAATGAGCAGTTCTTC.

This clone showed up just a few times. This chain connects TRBV19 to TRBJ1-4; 7 nucleotides line up with TRBD1. V dropped 5 bases and J dropped 7; count of bases not matched to a gene: 13. The CDR3 consists of 16 residues. Germline loops: CDR1 LNHDA, CDR2 SQIVND (reference sequence). CDR3 sequence reads: CASSLRQGQGGEKLFF. For the CDR3, the DNA is TGTGCCAGTAGTCTCCGACAGGGCCAGGGGGGTGAAAAACTGTTTTTT.

This chain joins TRBV10-3 and TRBJ1-1; no clear D gene. Germline lookup yields CDR1 ENHRY and CDR2 SYGVKD. V dropped 0 bases and J dropped 5 bases, with 1 base sitting between them. CDR3 size: 11 residues. The chain's CDR3 is CAISESTEAFF. CDR3 nucleotide sequence: TGTGCCATCAGTGAGTCTACTGAAGCTTTCTTT.

This clone was observed a single time. This chain connects TRBV19 to TRBJ2-2, with D possibly being TRBD2 (5 bases). The V and J ends lost 3 bases and 1 base respectively, with 12 bases between them. The CDR3 covers 16 residues. Germline values: CDR1 LNHDA, CDR2 SQIVND (reference sequence). The CDR3 DNA reads TGTGCCAGTAGTATGTCCGGAGGCGGGAACACCGGGGAGCTGTTTTTT. Protein sequence: CASSMSGGGNTGELFF.

The table lists this clone with a few counts. In DNA, the CDR3 is TGTGCCTGCCCGGACCGGGACAGGGAATCGACCGGGGAGCTGTTTTTT. Translation: CACPDRDRESTGELFF. This chain connects TRBV30 to TRBJ2-2; 9 nucleotides agree with TRBD1. The J segment lost 5 bases and the V segment lost 6 bases, leaving 13 bases of the junction unmatched. Germline CDR1 and CDR2: GTSNPN and SVGIG (reference sequence). The CDR3 extends over 16 amino acids.

V and J are TRBV29-1 and TRBJ2-1; no definite D call. Trimming left V 7 bases short and J 8 bases short, with 12 bases between. The CDR3 covers 11 residues. Germline lookup yields CDR1 SQVTM and CDR2 ANQGSEA. The chain's CDR3 is CSGAPSYEQFF. DNA for the CDR3: TGCAGCGGCGCCCCGTCATATGAGCAGTTCTTC.

The CDR3 nucleotides read TGTGCCAGTAGCCTACCCATAGGGACAGGGAAGCATTTT. Residues: CASSLPIGTGKHF. V is TRBV19 and J is TRBJ1-5; 9 bases match TRBD1. The germline CDR1 and CDR2 sequences are LNHDA and SQIVND (reference sequence). J was trimmed by 14 bases and V by 6 bases; bases with no gene match: 11. This CDR3 is 13 amino acids long. Filled out from reference TRBV19 and TRBJ1-5, the complete variable domain reads DGGITQSPKYLFRKEGQNVTLSCEQNLNHDAMYWYRQDPGQGLRLIYYSQIVNDFQKGDIAEGYSVSREKKESFPLTVTSAQKNPTAFYLCASSLPIGTGKHFGDGTRLSIL.

The chain couples TRBV30 to TRBJ1-1; D remains ambiguous. V lost 0 bases, J lost 0 bases, and 11 bases lay in between. The V gene's germline CDR1 is GTSNPN and CDR2 SVGIG (reference sequence). There are 15 residues in the CDR3. CDR3 sequence (DNA): TGTGCCTGGAGTGTACGACTGCTCATGAACACTGAAGCTTTCTTT. This encodes CAWSVRLLMNTEAFF.

The gene calls are TRBV18 and TRBJ2-7; D is possibly TRBD1 or TRBD2 (5 bases each). This CDR3 has 15 residues. Germline loops: CDR1 KGHSH, CDR2 LQKENI. Trimming cost V 1 base and J 3 bases, with 13 bases left between them. The CDR3 DNA is TGTGCCAGCTCACCACAAGTCGGGGCCCTCTACGAGCAGTACTTC. Residues: CASSPQVGALYEQYF.

The chain recombines TRBV20-1 with TRBJ2-7; tentative D call: TRBD2 (6 bases). Looked up from germline, CDR1 is DFQATT and CDR2 is SNEGSKA (reference sequence). This CDR3 spans 11 amino acids. The V end lost 3 bases, the J end lost 7 bases, and 10 bases lay between the germline ends. CDR3 loop: CSASLRGEQYF. CDR3 in DNA: TGCAGTGCTAGCCTCCGGGGGGAGCAGTACTTC.

This sequence joins TRBV4-1 and TRBJ1-3, with D unresolved. V was clipped by 4 bases and J by 2 bases, with 9 bases between them. The CDR3 is 14 amino acids. In germline, CDR1 is MGHRA, CDR2 YSYEKL. As DNA, the CDR3 is TGCGCCAGCAGCCTAGAAACTACTGGAAACACCATATATTTT. Protein sequence: CASSLETTGNTIYF.

This clone was detected once. This chain uses TRBV2 with TRBJ2-5; maybe TRBD2 (5 bases). Germline V gene lookup returns CDR1 SNHLY and CDR2 FYNNEI. The CDR3 has 13 amino acids. V was cut by 5 bases and J by 5 bases, with 12 bases left in between. CDR3 loop: CASSQRELETQYF. The CDR3 nucleotides read TGTGCCAGCAGTCAGAGGGAGTTGGAGACCCAGTACTTC.

The CDR3 is CASSSRLENIQYF. The CDR3, as DNA: TGTGCCAGCAGCTCCCGACTGGAAAACATTCAGTACTTC. The chain employs TRBV13 and TRBJ2-4; D gene ambiguous. V lost 4 bases and J lost 5, with 9 bases in between. This CDR3 has 13 amino acids. Germline V gene data show CDR1 as PRHDT and CDR2 as FYEKMQ (reference sequence).

The CDR3 is CASSEGAQDRGYGYTF. CDR3 nucleotides: TGTGCCAGCAGTGAAGGGGCCCAGGACAGGGGATATGGCTACACCTTC. This chain connects TRBV25-1 to TRBJ1-2, with 9 nucleotides matching TRBD1. The V segment lost 2 bases and the J segment 5 bases; nucleotides outside the gene matches: 9. The length of the CDR3 is 16 residues. The germline V gene encodes CDR1 MGHDK and CDR2 SYGVNS.

In its sample, this clone was seen once. The V gene is TRBV5-6, the J gene TRBJ2-1, with 9 bases identical to TRBD1. This CDR3 has 13 amino acids. V was clipped by 0 bases and J by 14 bases; unmatched bases: 6. The germline V gene encodes CDR1 SGHDT and CDR2 YYEEEE. CDR3 residues: CASSLGRDRAKFF. The CDR3 DNA is TGTGCCAGCAGCTTGGGGCGGGACAGGGCAAAGTTCTTC.

J is TRBJ1-6 and V is TRBV30; tentative D call: TRBD1 (5 bases). The CDR3 totals 13 residues. CDR1 is GTSNPN, CDR2 SVGIG, per germline (reference sequence). The V and J ends lost 5 bases and 4 bases respectively, with 9 bases between them. CDR3 in DNA: TGTGCCTGGGAGGGGCAGTATAATTCACCCCTCCACTTT. Amino acids: CAWEGQYNSPLHF.

The rearrangement joins TRBV7-9 to TRBJ2-1, with 8 bases fitting TRBD1. The CDR3 contains 15 residues. V shed 0 bases and J 8 bases; nucleotides not matched to a gene: 6. Looked up from germline, CDR1 is SEHNR and CDR2 is FQNEAQ (reference sequence). CDR3 loop: CASSLAQGALYEQFF. The CDR3 region has the DNA TGTGCCAGCAGCTTAGCTCAGGGGGCGCTCTATGAGCAGTTCTTC.

V usage is TRBV14 and J usage is TRBJ1-1; no clear D. Between the trimmed V and J ends, which lost 1 base and 8 bases, there was a span of 5 bases. Germline CDR1 SGHDN, CDR2 FVKESK. The CDR3 spans 11 residues. The CDR3 reads CASSQVGEAFF. CDR3 coding DNA: TGTGCCAGCAGCCAAGTCGGGGAAGCTTTCTTT.